The entry that follows covers one TCR beta chain sequence. Methods used by the authors: The assay estimated nucleated cells by amplifying reference gene primers. Some clones are missing from TCRdb's copy, which holds only in-frame ones; the method was immunoSEQ multiplex PCR. That table is the source of V, J and clone size, and D and trimming were worked out from the DNA. The table records about 100,000 clones, around 81% of them present only once. Unmatched junction bases numbered 4, after V lost 6 bases and J lost 4 bases. CDR1 and CDR2 (germline): MNHEY, SVGAGI. The CDR3 is 13 residues long. These data are taken from a study of blood T cell repertoires in COVID-19. In the study overall: From the United States, Italy and Spain came samples of acute and convalescent COVID-19.

Sequences were obtained from peripheral blood. The genes are TRBV6-5 and TRBJ1-2, with 8 bases fitting TRBD1. The sequence derives from a man aged 50-60 years with active or convalescent COVID-19. CDR3 nucleotide sequence: TGTGCCAGCAGCAGGGGGCTGAGCTATGGCTACACCTTC. It codes for CASSRGLSYGYTF.